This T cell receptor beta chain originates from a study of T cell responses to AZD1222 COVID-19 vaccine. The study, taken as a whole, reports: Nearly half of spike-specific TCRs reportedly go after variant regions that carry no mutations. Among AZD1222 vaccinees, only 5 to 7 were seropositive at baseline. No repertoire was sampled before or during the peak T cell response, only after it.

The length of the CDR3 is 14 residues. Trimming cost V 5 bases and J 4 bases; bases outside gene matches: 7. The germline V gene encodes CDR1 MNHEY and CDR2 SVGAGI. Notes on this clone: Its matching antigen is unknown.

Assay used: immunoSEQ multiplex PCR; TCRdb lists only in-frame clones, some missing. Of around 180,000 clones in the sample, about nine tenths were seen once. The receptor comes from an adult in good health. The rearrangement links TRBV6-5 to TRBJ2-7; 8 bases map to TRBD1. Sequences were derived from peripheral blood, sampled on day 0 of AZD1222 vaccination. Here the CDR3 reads CASSITGGSYEQYF. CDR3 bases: TGTGCCAGCAGTATCACAGGGGGATCTTACGAGCAGTACTTC.